This T cell receptor beta chain was recovered during a study of shared clonotypes between healthy human individuals (dated by TCRdb to 2020 to 2021). Context from the whole study: The cohort included three men and a couple of women between 18 and 49 years of age. For each donor, CD4 naive and CD4 memory were each run on three plates, CD8 naive on two plates, and CD8 memory on one plate. To estimate repertoire size and how much clonotype sharing occurs between individuals, the study deeply sequenced the blood TCR repertoires of about 5 healthy adults. To increase sequencing depth and limit assay-specific biases, TCR repertoire library preparation and sequencing were carried out by different laboratories using diverse techniques. Each donor's leukapheresis produced roughly between about 0.85 and 10 billion PBMCs. Study-level results and caveats: Sampling was restricted to blood, and TCR repertoires in tissue are likely to differ from TCR repertoires in blood. Larger estimated clonotype richness was generally found for naive subsets than for memory subsets. Because the study included a small number of donors, the genetic and exposure-history diversity represented was limited. Based on pairwise subsampling, the degree of clonotype sharing among donors was expected to be affected by sequencing depth. Compared with non-shared clonotypes, the clonotypes found in all four sorted-subset donors had higher generation probabilities. Approximately 5% of naive CD4, 3.5% of naive CD8, approximately 2% of memory CD4, and approximately 0.4% of memory CD8 clonotypes were shared across a few donors. Incomplete sequencing was indicated by rarefaction of sorted-subset datasets, despite the large sequencing depth.

The CDR3 goes from the cysteine to the phenylalanine over 15 residues. Left in the record is the CDR3 DNA by itself, 45 bases read in frame from the first base. V and J are truncated by 3 bases and 4 bases respectively, leaving an intervening sequence of 14 bases. CDR1 and CDR2 are read off the germline V gene as KGHSH and LQKENI. TCR CDR3 regions were amplified from genomic DNA by multiplex PCR using the deep immunoSEQ assay. Genomic DNA extracted from each cell subset was distributed evenly over all wells of several immunoSEQ 96-well plates, and each plate served as one replicate. For sorted subsets, roughly 0.2 ug genomic DNA, equal to 30,000 to 35,000 T cell genomes, was loaded into each replicate PCR. Purified libraries were quantified with a Qubit 3.0 fluorometer, sized on a Bioanalyzer 2100, and re-quantified with the KAPA Library Quantification kit. Every immunoSEQ 96-well plate was sequenced on a separate single-read 150-cycle Illumina NextSeq 550 flow cell. The study's own analysis went as follows. Because the immunoSEQ output held only junctional sequences and lacked quality scores, the filtering could not match the filtering applied to full-length reads. To assign V/J genes and CDR3, sequences were annotated against IMGT germline references using PyIR, a Python wrapper for IgBLAST v1.9. Reads with weak V/J assignments (E-value above 1e-6), missing CDR3, stop codons, out-of-frame junctions, or ambiguous translated residues were removed. A V3J clonotype was defined by an identical inferred V gene, J gene, and CDR3 amino acid sequence. The percentage overlap between two repertoires was calculated by dividing the number of shared unique clonotypes by the size of the smaller repertoire. RTK rarefaction, the Chao1 estimator, and Recon v2.1 estimates of unobserved clonotypes were used to assess repertoire richness. For all TCRbeta clonotypes obtained by the gDNA method from four donors, generation probabilities were computed with OLGA. Sourced from immuneACCESS, this table was stored by TCRdb with only in-frame sequences that have V and J called. A share of the clones is absent; for the studies checked, an unresolved V gene accounts for under half, and the remainder has no known explanation. That table gives V, J and clone size, and the DNA gave D and trimming. The sample records around 2.5 million clones, 93% of which are singletons. Of the sample, 0.35% to 0.45% is held by the ten largest clones.

As regards this clone: The antigen it binds to is not known. No much larger clonotype is one base removed from it; base qualities were not supplied.

Donors were healthy HIV-negative adults with no recently reported acute infections or vaccinations. Every donor was a Caucasian adult living in Nashville, Tennessee, USA. CD4+ T cells were enriched by magnetic negative selection, after which naive cells were positively selected on CD45RA and the negative fraction was taken as the memory subset. After blood collection by leukapheresis, PBMCs were isolated using Ficoll-Histopaque density gradient centrifugation and then cryopreserved in the vapor phase of liquid nitrogen. Analytical flow cytometry was used to check the purity and quantity of each magnetically sorted T cell population. Genomic DNA was isolated from every sorted fraction and measured by UV absorbance on a Nanodrop 2000c.

The sequenced sample was naive CD4+ T cells from PBMCs. This sample's cell subset or site label indicates: CD45RA+ positively selected. The V and J segments used are TRBV18 and TRBJ2-3, and TRBD2 may be the D gene, going by 5 matching bases. The receptor was derived from a man between 18 and 35 years old in good health. Some clones in this sample may be carry-over from other donors' samples. In nucleotide form, the sequence is TGTGCCAGCTCACCTGGTGGCGGGCTCGCAGATACGCAGTATTTT. This encodes CASSPGGGLADTQYF.